This T cell receptor beta chain derives from a study of blood T cell repertoires in COVID-19. Study details: Sites in the United States, Italy and Spain provided acute and convalescent COVID-19 samples. Sample material is recorded as cDNA or gDNA derived from T cells, B-cell-depleted T cells, or PBMCs.

This clone occurred a few times. In the study's own analysis: Estimation of nucleated cell counts was performed using reference gene primer amplification. The table came from immunoSEQ multiplex PCR; TCRdb's copy has only in-frame clones and leaves some out. V and J calls and clone size come straight from that table; D and trimming were deduced from the DNA. The data hold more than 300,000 clones, with roughly 90% observed a single time. Patients of the Seattle cohort, enrolled during active infection, were followed longitudinally. The sequenced material came from peripheral blood. The receptor comes from a woman between 25 and 40 years old with COVID-19, enrolled during active disease.

The CDR3 DNA is TGTGCCAGCACACAGGTGAACACTGAAGCTTTCTTT. It is translated as CASTQVNTEAFF. This chain connects TRBV28 to TRBJ1-1, with D possibly TRBD1 on 5 matching bases. Germline V gene data show CDR1 as MDHEN and CDR2 as SYDVKM. Trimming removed 7 bases from V and 0 bases from J, with 6 bases in between. This CDR3 is 12 amino acids long.